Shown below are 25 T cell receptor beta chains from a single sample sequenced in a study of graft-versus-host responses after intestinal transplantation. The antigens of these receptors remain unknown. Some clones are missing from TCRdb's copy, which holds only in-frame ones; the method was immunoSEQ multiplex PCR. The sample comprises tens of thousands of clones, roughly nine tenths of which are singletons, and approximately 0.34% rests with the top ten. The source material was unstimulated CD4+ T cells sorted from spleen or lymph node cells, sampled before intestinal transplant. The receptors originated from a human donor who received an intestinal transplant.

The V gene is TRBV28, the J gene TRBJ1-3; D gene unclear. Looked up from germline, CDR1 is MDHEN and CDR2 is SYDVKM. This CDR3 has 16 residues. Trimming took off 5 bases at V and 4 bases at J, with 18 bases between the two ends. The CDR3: CASSTGIPLGGNTIYF. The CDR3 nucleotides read TGTGCCAGCAGTACGGGGATCCCCCTCGGAGGAAACACCATATATTTT.

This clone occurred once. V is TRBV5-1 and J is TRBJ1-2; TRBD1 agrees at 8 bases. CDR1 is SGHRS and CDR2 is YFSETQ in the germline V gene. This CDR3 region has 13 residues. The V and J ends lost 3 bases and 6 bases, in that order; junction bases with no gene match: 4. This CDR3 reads CASSWTGFDGYTF. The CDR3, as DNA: TGCGCCAGCAGCTGGACAGGGTTTGATGGCTACACCTTC. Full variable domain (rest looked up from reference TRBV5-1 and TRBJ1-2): KAGVTQTPRYLIKTRGQQVTLSCSPISGHRSVSWYQQTPGQGLQFLFEYFSETQRNKGNFPGRFSGRQFSNSRSEMNVSTLELGDSALYLCASSWTGFDGYTFGSGTRLTVV.

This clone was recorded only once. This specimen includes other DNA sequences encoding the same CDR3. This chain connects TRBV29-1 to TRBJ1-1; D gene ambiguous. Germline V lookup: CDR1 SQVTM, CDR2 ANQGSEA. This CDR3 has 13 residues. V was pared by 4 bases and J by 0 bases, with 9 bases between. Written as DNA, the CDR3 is TGCAGCGTTGGAGGCCGGCTGAACACTGAAGCTTTCTTT. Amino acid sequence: CSVGGRLNTEAFF.

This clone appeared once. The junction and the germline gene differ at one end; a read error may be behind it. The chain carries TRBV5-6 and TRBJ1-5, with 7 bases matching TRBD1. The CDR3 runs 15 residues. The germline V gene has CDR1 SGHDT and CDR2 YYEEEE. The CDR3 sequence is CASTLQGGHNQPQHF. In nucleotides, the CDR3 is TGTGCCAGCACCTTGCAGGGGGGTCACAATCAGCCCCAGCATTTT.

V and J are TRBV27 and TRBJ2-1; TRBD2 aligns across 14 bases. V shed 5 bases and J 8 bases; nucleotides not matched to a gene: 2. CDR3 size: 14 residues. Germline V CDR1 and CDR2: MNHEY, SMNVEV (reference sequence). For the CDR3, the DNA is TGTGCCAGCAGTCGACTAGCGGGAGGGCATGAGCAGTTCTTC. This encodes CASSRLAGGHEQFF.

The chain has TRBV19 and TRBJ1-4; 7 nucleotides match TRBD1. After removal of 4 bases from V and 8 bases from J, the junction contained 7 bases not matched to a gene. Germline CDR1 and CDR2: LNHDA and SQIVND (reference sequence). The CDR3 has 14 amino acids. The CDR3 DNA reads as TGTGCCAGTAGTAGGGGGACAGCTCAAGAAAAACTGTTTTTT. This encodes CASSRGTAQEKLFF.

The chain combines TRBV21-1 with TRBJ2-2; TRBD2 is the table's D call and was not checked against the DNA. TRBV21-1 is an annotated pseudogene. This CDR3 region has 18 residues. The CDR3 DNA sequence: TGTGCCAGCAGCAAAGCCCTGACTAGCGGGAATTTGAGCGGGGAGCTGTTTTTT. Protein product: CASSKALTSGNLSGELFF.

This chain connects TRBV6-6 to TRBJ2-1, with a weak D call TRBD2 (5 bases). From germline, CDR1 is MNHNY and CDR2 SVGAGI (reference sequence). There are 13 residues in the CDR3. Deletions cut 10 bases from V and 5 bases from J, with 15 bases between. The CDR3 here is CATSWTRNNEQFF. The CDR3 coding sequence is TGTGCCACCTCCTGGACTCGAAACAATGAGCAGTTCTTC.

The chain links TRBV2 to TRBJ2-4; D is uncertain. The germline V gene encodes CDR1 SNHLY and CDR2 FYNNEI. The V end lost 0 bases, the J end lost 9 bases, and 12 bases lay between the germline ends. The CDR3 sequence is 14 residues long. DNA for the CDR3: TGTGCCAGCAGTGAAGCGCTTACGAACGGCATTCAGTACTTC. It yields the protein CASSEALTNGIQYF. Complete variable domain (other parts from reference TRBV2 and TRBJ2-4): EPEVTQTPSHQVTQMGQEVILRCVPISNHLYFYWYRQILGQKVEFLVSFYNNEISEKSEIFDDQFSVERPDGSNFTLKIRSTKLEDSAMYFCASSEALTNGIQYFGAGTRLSVL.

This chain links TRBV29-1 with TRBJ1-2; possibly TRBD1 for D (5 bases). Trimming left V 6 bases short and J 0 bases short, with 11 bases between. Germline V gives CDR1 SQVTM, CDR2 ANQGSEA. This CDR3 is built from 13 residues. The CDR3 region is CSVPGGSNYGYTF. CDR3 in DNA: TGCAGCGTCCCCGGGGGGTCTAACTATGGCTACACCTTC.

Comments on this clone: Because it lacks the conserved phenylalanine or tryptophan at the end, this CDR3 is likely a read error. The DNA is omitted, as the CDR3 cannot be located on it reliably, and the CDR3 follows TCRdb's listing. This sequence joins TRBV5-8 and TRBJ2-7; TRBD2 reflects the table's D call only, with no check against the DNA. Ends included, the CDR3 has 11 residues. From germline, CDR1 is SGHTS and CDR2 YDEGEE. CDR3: CASSWGRTPFL.

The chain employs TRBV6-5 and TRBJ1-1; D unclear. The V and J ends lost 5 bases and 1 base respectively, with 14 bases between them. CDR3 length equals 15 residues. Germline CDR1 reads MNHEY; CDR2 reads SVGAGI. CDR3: CASSTMAGSNTEAFF. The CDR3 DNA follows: TGTGCCAGCAGTACTATGGCCGGGTCGAACACTGAAGCTTTCTTT.

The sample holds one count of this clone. The CDR3 reads CASGETSKRVREQYF. CDR3 bases: TGTGCCAGCGGGGAGACTAGCAAAAGAGTAAGGGAGCAGTACTTC. J is TRBJ2-7 and V is TRBV27; 7 nucleotides line up with TRBD2. The CDR3 has 15 amino acids. The J segment lost 7 bases and the V segment lost 8 bases, leaving 17 bases of the junction unmatched. Germline values: CDR1 MNHEY, CDR2 SMNVEV (reference sequence).

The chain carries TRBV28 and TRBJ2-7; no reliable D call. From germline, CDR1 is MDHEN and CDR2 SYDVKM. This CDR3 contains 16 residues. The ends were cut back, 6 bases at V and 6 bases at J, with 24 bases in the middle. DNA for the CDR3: TGTGCCAGCAGCTTCTCTTTGAGAGCGATGAAGTCCGAGCAGTACTTC. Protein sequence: CASSFSLRAMKSEQYF.

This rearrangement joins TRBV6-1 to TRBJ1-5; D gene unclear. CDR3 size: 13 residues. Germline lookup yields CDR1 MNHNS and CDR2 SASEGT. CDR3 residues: CAYRPGSNQPQHF. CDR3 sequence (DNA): TGTGCTTACCGGCCGGGTAGCAATCAGCCCCAGCATTTT.

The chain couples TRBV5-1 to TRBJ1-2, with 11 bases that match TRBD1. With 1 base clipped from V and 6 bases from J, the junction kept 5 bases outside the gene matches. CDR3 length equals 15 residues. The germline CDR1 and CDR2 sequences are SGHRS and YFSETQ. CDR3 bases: TGCGCCAGCAGCTTGATGCCGGGACAGGGGGATGGCTACACCTTC. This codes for CASSLMPGQGDGYTF.

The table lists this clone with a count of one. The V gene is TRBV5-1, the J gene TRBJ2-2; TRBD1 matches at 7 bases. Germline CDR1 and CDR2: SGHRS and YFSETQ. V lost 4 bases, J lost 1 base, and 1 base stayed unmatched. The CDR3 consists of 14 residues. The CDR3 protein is CASSRTGNTGELFF. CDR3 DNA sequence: TGCGCCAGCAGCCGGACAGGGAACACCGGGGAGCTGTTTTTT.

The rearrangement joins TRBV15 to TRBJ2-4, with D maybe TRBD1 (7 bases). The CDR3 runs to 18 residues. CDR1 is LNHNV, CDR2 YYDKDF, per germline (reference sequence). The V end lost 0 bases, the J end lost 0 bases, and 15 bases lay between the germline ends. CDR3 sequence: CATSRDRAGGLAKNIQYF. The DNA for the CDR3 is TGTGCCACCAGCAGAGATCGGGCAGGGGGGCTAGCCAAAAACATTCAGTACTTC.

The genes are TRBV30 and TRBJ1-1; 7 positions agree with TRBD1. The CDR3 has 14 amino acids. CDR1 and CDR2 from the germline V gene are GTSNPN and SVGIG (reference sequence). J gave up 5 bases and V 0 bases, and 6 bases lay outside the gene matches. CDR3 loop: CAWSVGQGVTEAFF. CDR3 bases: TGTGCCTGGAGTGTAGGCCAGGGGGTTACTGAAGCTTTCTTT.

In DNA, the CDR3 is TGTGCCAGCAGCCGCGGGAGCAATGAGCAGTTCTTC. The encoded protein is CASSRGSNEQFF. The chain uses TRBV9 and TRBJ2-1, with 7 nucleotides matching TRBD2. CDR1 is SGDLS and CDR2 is YYNGEE in the germline V gene. The CDR3 runs 12 residues. V gave up 4 bases and J gave up 6 bases; unmatched junction bases: 1.

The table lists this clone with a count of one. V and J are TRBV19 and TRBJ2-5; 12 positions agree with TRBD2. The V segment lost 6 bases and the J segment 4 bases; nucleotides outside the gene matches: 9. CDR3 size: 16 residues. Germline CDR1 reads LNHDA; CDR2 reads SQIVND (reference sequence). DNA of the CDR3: TGTGCCAGTAGCCCGACTAGCGGGAGTTCGAGAGAGACCCAGTACTTC. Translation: CASSPTSGSSRETQYF.

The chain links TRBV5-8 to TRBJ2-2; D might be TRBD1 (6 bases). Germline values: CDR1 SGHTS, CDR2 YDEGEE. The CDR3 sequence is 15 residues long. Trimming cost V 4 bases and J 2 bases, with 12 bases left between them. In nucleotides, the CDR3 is TGTGCCAGCAGCACCGGGACACGTAACACCGGGGAGCTGTTTTTT. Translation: CASSTGTRNTGELFF. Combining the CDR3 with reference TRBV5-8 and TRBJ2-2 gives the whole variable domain EAGVTQSPTHLIKTRGQQATLRCSPISGHTSVYWYQQALGLGLQFLLWYDEGEERNRGNFPPRFSGRQFPNYSSELNVNALELEDSALYLCASSTGTRNTGELFFGEGSRLTVL.

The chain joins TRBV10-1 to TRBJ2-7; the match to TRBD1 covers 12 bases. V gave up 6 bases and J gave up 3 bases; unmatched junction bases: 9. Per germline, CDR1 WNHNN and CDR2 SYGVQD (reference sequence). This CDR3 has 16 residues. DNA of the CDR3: TGCGCCAGCAGCGCCGGGACAGGGGGCCCTCTCTACGAGCAGTACTTC. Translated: CASSAGTGGPLYEQYF.

DNA of the CDR3: TGTGCCAGCAGTCGAACCGGGACAGGGGTCGGAAACACCATATATTTT. Translation: CASSRTGTGVGNTIYF. The chain links TRBV28 to TRBJ1-3; 10 bases are a match to TRBD1. With V trimmed by 5 bases and J by 4 bases, 8 bases remained unmatched. This CDR3 is built from 16 residues. Germline CDR1 is MDHEN and CDR2 is SYDVKM.

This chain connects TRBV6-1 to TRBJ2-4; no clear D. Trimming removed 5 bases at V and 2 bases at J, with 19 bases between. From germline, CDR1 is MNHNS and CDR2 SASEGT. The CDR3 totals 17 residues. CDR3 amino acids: CASSKDQRDSSKNIQYF. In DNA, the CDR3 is TGTGCCAGCAGTAAAGACCAACGCGATAGTTCCAAAAACATTCAGTACTTC.